This is a list of T cell receptor beta chains from one sample in a study of blood T cells in healthy people across ages. Each CDR3 protein is one row after TCRdb ran MiXCR on the 5' RACE reads. The repertoire holds hundreds of thousands of distinct CDR3 sequences, with around 50% as singletons. The sequenced material came from blood. The receptors shown here come from an elderly man in good health. The CDR3 runs from the conserved cysteine through the conserved F or W. The order of the fields is V gene, J gene, D gene, CDR3 length, clone size, CDR3 protein, CDR3 DNA. A D gene is named only where the DNA matches it firmly. Rows may omit the clone size; those that give it use once, few, many or a size class.

TRBV14	TRBJ2-5	TRBD2	20	.	CASSLRPYTTSGGAGETQYF	TGTGCCAGCAGCCTAAGGCCTTATACAACTAGCGGGGGGGCCGGAGAGACCCAGTACTTC
TRBV12-3/TRBV12-4	TRBJ2-7	TRBD2	16	.	CASSPYLAGRTYEQYF	TGTGCCAGCAGTCCCTATCTAGCGGGGCGAACCTACGAGCAGTACTTC
TRBV12-3/TRBV12-4	TRBJ2-5	.	13	.	CASSLKGGETQYF	TGTGCCAGCAGTTTGAAGGGAGGAGAGACCCAGTACTTC
TRBV7-2	TRBJ2-5	.	14	few	CASSSMRVQETQYF	TGTGCCAGCAGCTCGATGAGGGTACAAGAGACCCAGTACTTC
TRBV5-1	TRBJ2-1	TRBD1	14	.	CASNPGTGFNEQFF	TGCGCCAGCAATCCCGGGACAGGGTTCAATGAGCAGTTCTTC
TRBV5-5	TRBJ2-3	.	15	.	CASSFDAGITDTQYF	TGTGCCAGCAGCTTCGATGCAGGTATCACAGATACGCAGTATTTT
TRBV28	TRBJ2-7	.	12	.	CASRLQGRGQYF	TGTGCCAGCAGACTACAGGGTAGGGGGCAGTACTTC
TRBV6-2/TRBV6-3	TRBJ2-7	.	15	.	CASSYIVGASYEQYF	TGTGCCAGCAGTTACATTGTCGGTGCTTCCTACGAGCAGTACTTC
TRBV10-3	TRBJ2-2	TRBD2	14	.	CAISDAGDTGELFF	TGTGCCATCAGTGATGCGGGGGACACCGGGGAGCTGTTTTTT
TRBV7-6	TRBJ1-1	TRBD1	15	.	CASSPRQGGNTEAFF	TGTGCCAGCAGCCCCCGACAGGGAGGAAACACTGAAGCTTTCTTT
TRBV28	TRBJ2-7	.	12	.	CASSFERVEQYF	TGTGCCAGCAGTTTTGAACGCGTTGAGCAGTACTTC
TRBV12-3/TRBV12-4	TRBJ2-3	TRBD1	18	many	CASSLGPPGQGVLDTQYF	TGTGCCAGCAGTTTGGGGCCACCGGGACAGGGGGTTTTAGATACGCAGTATTTT
TRBV4-2	TRBJ2-1	TRBD2	14	.	CASSGGEGSNEQFF	TGTGCCAGCAGCGGGGGGGAGGGGTCTAATGAGCAGTTCTTC
TRBV12-3/TRBV12-4	TRBJ2-1	.	14	few	CATTERAGLNEQFF	TGTGCCACCACTGAACGGGCGGGGTTAAATGAGCAGTTCTTC
TRBV7-2	TRBJ1-6	.	14	.	CASSLWGENSPLHF	TGTGCCAGCAGCTTATGGGGGGAAAATTCACCCCTCCACTTT
TRBV20-1	TRBJ1-5	.	15	.	CSARVLGRRNQPQHF	TGCAGTGCTAGAGTACTGGGTCGTCGCAATCAGCCCCAGCATTTT
TRBV5-6	TRBJ1-2	.	13	few	CASSSGEDYGYTF	TGTGCCAGCAGCTCAGGGGAGGACTATGGCTACACCTTC
TRBV28	TRBJ2-7	.	13	few	CASSPGTEYEQYF	TGTGCCAGCAGTCCCGGGACTGAGTACGAGCAGTACTTC
TRBV11-2	TRBJ2-5	TRBD2	14	.	CASSFRAGSETQYF	TGTGCCAGCAGCTTTCGAGCGGGGTCGGAGACCCAGTACTTC
TRBV12-3/TRBV12-4	TRBJ1-1	TRBD1	14	.	CASSPDRVATEAFF	TGTGCCAGCAGCCCGGACAGGGTGGCCACTGAAGCTTTCTTT
TRBV4-1	TRBJ2-5	.	14	.	CASSRRQEAETQYF	TGCGCCAGCAGCCGTCGACAGGAGGCGGAGACCCAGTACTTC
TRBV6-2/TRBV6-3	TRBJ2-7	.	15	many	CASSAFSGAMYEQYF	TGTGCCAGCAGTGCCTTCAGCGGCGCTATGTACGAGCAGTACTTC
TRBV25-1	TRBJ2-1	.	17	many	CASSPQGTLTYYNEQFF	TGTGCCAGCAGTCCCCAGGGGACCCTGACGTACTACAATGAGCAGTTCTTC
TRBV7-2	TRBJ2-1	TRBD2	16	.	CASSPAAAGGDNEQFF	TGTGCCAGCAGCCCCGCGGCAGCGGGAGGGGATAATGAGCAGTTTTTC
TRBV7-2	TRBJ2-3	.	12	many	CASSQSTDTQYF	TGTGCCAGCAGCCAGAGCACAGATACGCAGTATTTT
TRBV10-3	TRBJ2-1	.	14	.	CAISSGMNAYEQFF	TGTGCCATCAGTTCGGGGATGAACGCCTACGAGCAGTTCTTC
TRBV7-9	TRBJ2-5	TRBD1	15	.	CASSSGDRGRETQYF	TGTGCCAGCAGCTCGGGGGACAGGGGCCGAGAGACCCAGTACTTC
TRBV5-1	TRBJ1-2	.	16	.	CASSFGRTLRDYGYTF	TGCGCCAGCAGCTTTGGGAGAACACTCCGGGACTATGGCTACACCTTC
TRBV7-2	TRBJ1-5	TRBD1	15	.	CASSRDRGDSQPQHF	TGTGCCAGCAGCCGGGACAGGGGAGATAGTCAGCCCCAGCATTTT
TRBV7-9	TRBJ1-2	.	15	few	CASSSPSGTNYGYTF	TGTGCCAGCAGCTCACCTTCCGGGACTAACTATGGCTACACCTTC
TRBV29-1	TRBJ2-7	TRBD2	13	many	CSVVSGSPYEQYF	TGCAGCGTTGTAAGCGGGAGCCCCTACGAGCAGTACTTC
TRBV7-9	TRBJ1-2	.	16	.	CASSQMGTDPKNGYTF	TGTGCCAGCAGCCAGATGGGGACCGACCCCAAGAATGGCTACACCTTC
TRBV29-1	TRBJ2-7	TRBD2	15	few	CSVSGLAGANYEQYF	TGCAGCGTCTCGGGACTAGCGGGAGCGAACTACGAGCAGTACTTC
TRBV7-2	TRBJ1-4	.	13	.	CASARDRNEKLFF	TGTGCCAGCGCGCGTGACCGGAATGAAAAACTGTTTTTT
TRBV20-1	TRBJ2-1	TRBD1	14	few	CSARVQGATDEQFF	TGCAGTGCTAGAGTGCAGGGGGCTACGGATGAGCAGTTCTTC
TRBV27	TRBJ2-5	TRBD1	17	.	CASSSRDRGLFPEEQYF	TGTGCCAGCAGTTCCCGGGACAGGGGCCTCTTCCCTGAGGAGCAGTACTTC
TRBV29-1	TRBJ2-7	TRBD1	15	.	CSVDLDRGDSYEQYF	TGCAGCGTTGACTTGGACAGGGGGGACAGTTACGAGCAGTACTTC
TRBV20-1	TRBJ2-7	.	14	.	CSARDPKQVHEQYF	TGCAGTGCTAGAGATCCAAAACAGGTACACGAGCAGTACTTC
TRBV20-1	TRBJ2-1	TRBD2	16	.	CSAVGSTSGKVNEQFF	TGCAGTGCTGTGGGATCGACTAGCGGGAAGGTTAATGAGCAGTTCTTC
TRBV24-1	TRBJ2-7	.	16	.	CATSDGGLAGRYEQYF	TGTGCCACCAGTGATGGGGGGCTTGCGGGACGCTACGAGCAGTACTTC
TRBV6-6	TRBJ2-5	.	13	.	CASGPRTQETQYF	TGTGCCAGCGGCCCCCGTACACAAGAGACCCAGTACTTC
TRBV12-3/TRBV12-4	TRBJ2-4	TRBD2	16	.	CASRPSGGVAKNIQYF	TGTGCCAGCAGACCCAGCGGGGGGGTAGCCAAAAACATTCAGTACTTC
TRBV2	TRBJ2-3	TRBD2	15	.	CASSDSGLAVDTQYF	TGTGCCAGCAGTGATTCGGGACTAGCGGTAGATACGCAGTATTTT
TRBV2	TRBJ2-5	TRBD2	14	few	CASIFEAGGGTQYF	TGTGCCAGCATCTTTGAAGCGGGAGGAGGGACCCAGTACTTC
TRBV12-3/TRBV12-4	TRBJ1-2	.	15	.	CASSFGEAPNDGYTF	TGTGCCAGCAGTTTTGGGGAGGCTCCGAACGATGGCTACACCTTC
TRBV7-9	TRBJ1-2	.	14	.	CASSFIQGGYGYTF	TGTGCCAGCAGCTTCATACAGGGTGGCTATGGCTACACCTTC
TRBV12-3/TRBV12-4	TRBJ2-1	.	13	few	CASSLFSHNEQFF	TGTGCCAGCAGTTTATTCAGCCACAATGAGCAGTTCTTC
TRBV5-1	TRBJ2-1	.	16	many	CASSWTPAASYNEQFF	TGCGCCAGCAGCTGGACCCCAGCCGCCTCCTACAATGAGCAGTTCTTC
TRBV24-1	TRBJ2-1	.	13	few	CATSSGNYNEQFF	TGTGCCACCAGTAGCGGAAATTACAATGAGCAGTTCTTC
TRBV7-2	TRBJ2-7	.	14	.	CASSLEAATYEQYF	TGTGCCAGCAGCTTAGAGGCCGCTACCTACGAGCAGTACTTC